The clone carrying this T cell receptor (beta chain) appeared a single time. The CDR3 consists of 15 residues. CDR1 is LNHDA, CDR2 SQIVND, per germline (reference sequence). V shed 5 bases and J 4 bases; nucleotides not matched to a gene: 6. Authors' data handling: Estimation of nucleated cell counts relied on the amplification of reference gene primers. Assay used: immunoSEQ multiplex PCR; TCRdb lists only in-frame clones, some missing. The V and J calls and clone size come from that table; D and trimming were worked out from the DNA. Among about 150,000 clones listed, roughly 81% were seen once. The sample comes from a study of blood T cell repertoires in COVID-19. On the study more broadly: From T cells, B-cell-depleted T cells, or PBMCs came the material, which was cDNA or gDNA.

Seattle patients were enrolled during active infection and followed longitudinally. The chain has TRBV19 and TRBJ1-5, with TRBD1 matching over 9 bases. The sequence was collected from a woman aged 55-70 years with COVID-19, enrolled during active disease. The material sequenced was peripheral blood. The DNA of the CDR3 is TGTGCCAGTAGTGCGCGACAGGGGGAGAATCAGCCCCAGCATTTT. Its protein product is CASSARQGENQPQHF.